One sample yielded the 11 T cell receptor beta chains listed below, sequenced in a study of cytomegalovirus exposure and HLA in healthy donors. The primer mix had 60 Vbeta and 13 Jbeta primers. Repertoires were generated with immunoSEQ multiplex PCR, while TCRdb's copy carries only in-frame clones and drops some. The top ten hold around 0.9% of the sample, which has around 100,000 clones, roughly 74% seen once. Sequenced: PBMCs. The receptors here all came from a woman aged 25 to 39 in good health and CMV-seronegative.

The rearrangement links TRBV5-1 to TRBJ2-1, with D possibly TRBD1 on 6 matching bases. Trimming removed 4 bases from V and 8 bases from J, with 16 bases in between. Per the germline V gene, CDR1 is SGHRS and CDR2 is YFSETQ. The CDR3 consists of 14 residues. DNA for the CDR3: TGCGCCAGCAGCCCGGAGACAGGCAGGGATGAGCAGTTCTTC. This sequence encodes CASSPETGRDEQFF.

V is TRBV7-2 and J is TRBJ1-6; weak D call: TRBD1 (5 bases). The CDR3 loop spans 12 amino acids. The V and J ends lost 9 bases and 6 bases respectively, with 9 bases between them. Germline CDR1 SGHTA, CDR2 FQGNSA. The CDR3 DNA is TGTGCCAGGACAGCGATTAATTCACCCCTCCACTTT. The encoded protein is CARTAINSPLHF.

The CDR3 protein is CASSLTSSLQETQYF. The CDR3 DNA is TGTGCCAGCAGTTTGACTAGCAGCCTACAAGAGACCCAGTACTTC. The V call is TRBV28, the J call TRBJ2-5, with TRBD2 matching 7 bases. With V trimmed by 3 bases and J by 2 bases, 6 bases remained unmatched. This CDR3 contains 15 residues. The germline V gene has CDR1 MDHEN and CDR2 SYDVKM.

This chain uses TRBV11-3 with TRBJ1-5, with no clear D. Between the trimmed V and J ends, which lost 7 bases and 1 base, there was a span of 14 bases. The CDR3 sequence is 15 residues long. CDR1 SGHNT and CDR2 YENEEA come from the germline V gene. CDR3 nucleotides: TGTGCCAGCACTCGAGAGCGTCCAAGCAATCAGCCCCAGCATTTT. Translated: CASTRERPSNQPQHF.

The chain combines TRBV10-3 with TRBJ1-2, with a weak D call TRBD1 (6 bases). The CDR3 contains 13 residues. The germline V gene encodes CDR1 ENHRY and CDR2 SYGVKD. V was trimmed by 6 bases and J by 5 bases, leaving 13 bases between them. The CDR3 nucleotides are TGTGCCATCAGAGGGGGTGAGGTTTATGGCTACACCTTC. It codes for CAIRGGEVYGYTF.

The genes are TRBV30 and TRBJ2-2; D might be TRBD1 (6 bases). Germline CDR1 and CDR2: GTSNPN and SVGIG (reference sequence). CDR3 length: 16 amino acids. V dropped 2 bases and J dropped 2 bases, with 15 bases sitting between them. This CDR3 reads CAWSLFPGHNTGELFF. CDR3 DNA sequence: TGTGCCTGGAGTTTGTTTCCGGGACACAACACCGGGGAGCTGTTTTTT.

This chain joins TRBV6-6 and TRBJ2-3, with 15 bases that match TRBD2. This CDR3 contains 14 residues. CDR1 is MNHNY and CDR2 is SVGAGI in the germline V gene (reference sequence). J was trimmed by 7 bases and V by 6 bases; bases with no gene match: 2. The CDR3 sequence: CASRGLAGGYTQYF. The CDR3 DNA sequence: TGTGCCAGCAGGGGACTAGCGGGAGGTTATACGCAGTATTTT.

This chain's CDR3 is CSAWLGGQQYF. CDR3 DNA: TGCAGTGCTTGGTTGGGGGGTCAGCAGTACTTC. This chain uses TRBV20-1 with TRBJ2-7, with a weak D call TRBD2 (6 bases). Looked up from germline, CDR1 is DFQATT and CDR2 is SNEGSKA (reference sequence). There are 11 residues in the CDR3. V shed 5 bases and J shed 8 bases, with 13 bases lying between them.

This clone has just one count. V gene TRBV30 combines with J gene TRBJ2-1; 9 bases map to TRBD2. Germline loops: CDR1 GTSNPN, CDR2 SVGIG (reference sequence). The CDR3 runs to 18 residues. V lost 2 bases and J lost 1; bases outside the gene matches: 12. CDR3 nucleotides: TGTGCCTGGAGTACCTCAAGAACTAGCGGGCCTTCCTACAATGAGCAGTTCTTC. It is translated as CAWSTSRTSGPSYNEQFF.

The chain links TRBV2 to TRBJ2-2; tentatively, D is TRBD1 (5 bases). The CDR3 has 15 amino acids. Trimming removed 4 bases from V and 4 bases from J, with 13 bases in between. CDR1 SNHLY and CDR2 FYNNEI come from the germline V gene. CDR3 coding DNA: TGTGCCAGCAGTGGAAGGGGCTCATTCACCGGGGAGCTGTTTTTT. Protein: CASSGRGSFTGELFF.

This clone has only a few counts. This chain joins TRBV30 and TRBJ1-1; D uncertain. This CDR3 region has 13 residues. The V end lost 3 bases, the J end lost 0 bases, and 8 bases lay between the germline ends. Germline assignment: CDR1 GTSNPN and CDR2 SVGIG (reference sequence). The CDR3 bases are TGTGCCTGGAGCTTAAATATGAACACTGAAGCTTTCTTT. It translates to CAWSLNMNTEAFF.